A selection of T cell receptor beta chains follows, all from one sample in a study of cytomegalovirus exposure and HLA in healthy donors. Sequenced by immunoSEQ multiplex PCR; TCRdb stores in-frame clones only, minus some. The repertoire has about 190,000 clones, about 77% of them found once; the top ten carry 2% to 2.5%. Sequencing used PBMCs. These receptors were taken from a woman aged 25-40 years in good health and CMV-seropositive. CDR3s include the opening cysteine and the closing phenylalanine or tryptophan. D genes are given only for firm matches. The size entry is marked missing in some rows and otherwise reads once, few, many or a size class.

-,TRBD2,TRBJ2-1,TRBV6-4,CASSVGLAGGRNEQFF,TGTGCCAGCAGTGTCGGACTAGCGGGAGGGCGGAATGAGCAGTTCTTC
-,TRBD2,TRBJ2-1,TRBV5-1,CASSTPSGGPAEQFF,TGCGCCAGCAGCACCCCTAGCGGGGGGCCCGCCGAGCAGTTCTTC
once,TRBD2,TRBJ2-7,TRBV30,CAWRREGGPREQYF,TGTGCCTGGAGAAGAGAGGGAGGGCCTCGGGAGCAGTACTTC
-,-,TRBJ2-5,TRBV18,CASSPEETQYF,TGTGCCAGCTCACCAGAGGAGACCCAGTACTTC
once,TRBD1,TRBJ1-2,TRBV4-1,CASSHRQGYGYGYTF,TGCGCCAGCAGCCACCGACAGGGGTACGGCTATGGCTACACCTTC
-,-,TRBJ1-3,TRBV5-5,CASSSGTISGNTIYF,TGTGCCAGCAGCTCTGGGACTATCTCTGGAAACACCATATATTTT
few,-,TRBJ2-1,TRBV6-1,CASSGTEYNEQFF,TGTGCCAGCAGTGGGACAGAATACAATGAGCAGTTCTTC
-,TRBD2,TRBJ2-1,TRBV15,CATSTQGTSGGLYNEQFF,TGTGCCACCAGCACCCAAGGGACTAGCGGGGGCCTATACAATGAGCAGTTCTTC
-,-,TRBJ2-1,TRBV11-2,CASSSGYGGLIWDEQFF,TGTGCCAGCAGCTCGGGATATGGGGGCCTGATTTGGGATGAGCAGTTCTTC
few,TRBD1,TRBJ1-2,TRBV30,CAWGTGGAGYTF,TGTGCCTGGGGGACAGGGGGCGCTGGCTACACCTTC
once,TRBD1,TRBJ1-2,TRBV2,CASSDFGQGNYGYTF,TGTGCCAGCAGTGATTTTGGACAGGGGAACTATGGCTACACCTTC